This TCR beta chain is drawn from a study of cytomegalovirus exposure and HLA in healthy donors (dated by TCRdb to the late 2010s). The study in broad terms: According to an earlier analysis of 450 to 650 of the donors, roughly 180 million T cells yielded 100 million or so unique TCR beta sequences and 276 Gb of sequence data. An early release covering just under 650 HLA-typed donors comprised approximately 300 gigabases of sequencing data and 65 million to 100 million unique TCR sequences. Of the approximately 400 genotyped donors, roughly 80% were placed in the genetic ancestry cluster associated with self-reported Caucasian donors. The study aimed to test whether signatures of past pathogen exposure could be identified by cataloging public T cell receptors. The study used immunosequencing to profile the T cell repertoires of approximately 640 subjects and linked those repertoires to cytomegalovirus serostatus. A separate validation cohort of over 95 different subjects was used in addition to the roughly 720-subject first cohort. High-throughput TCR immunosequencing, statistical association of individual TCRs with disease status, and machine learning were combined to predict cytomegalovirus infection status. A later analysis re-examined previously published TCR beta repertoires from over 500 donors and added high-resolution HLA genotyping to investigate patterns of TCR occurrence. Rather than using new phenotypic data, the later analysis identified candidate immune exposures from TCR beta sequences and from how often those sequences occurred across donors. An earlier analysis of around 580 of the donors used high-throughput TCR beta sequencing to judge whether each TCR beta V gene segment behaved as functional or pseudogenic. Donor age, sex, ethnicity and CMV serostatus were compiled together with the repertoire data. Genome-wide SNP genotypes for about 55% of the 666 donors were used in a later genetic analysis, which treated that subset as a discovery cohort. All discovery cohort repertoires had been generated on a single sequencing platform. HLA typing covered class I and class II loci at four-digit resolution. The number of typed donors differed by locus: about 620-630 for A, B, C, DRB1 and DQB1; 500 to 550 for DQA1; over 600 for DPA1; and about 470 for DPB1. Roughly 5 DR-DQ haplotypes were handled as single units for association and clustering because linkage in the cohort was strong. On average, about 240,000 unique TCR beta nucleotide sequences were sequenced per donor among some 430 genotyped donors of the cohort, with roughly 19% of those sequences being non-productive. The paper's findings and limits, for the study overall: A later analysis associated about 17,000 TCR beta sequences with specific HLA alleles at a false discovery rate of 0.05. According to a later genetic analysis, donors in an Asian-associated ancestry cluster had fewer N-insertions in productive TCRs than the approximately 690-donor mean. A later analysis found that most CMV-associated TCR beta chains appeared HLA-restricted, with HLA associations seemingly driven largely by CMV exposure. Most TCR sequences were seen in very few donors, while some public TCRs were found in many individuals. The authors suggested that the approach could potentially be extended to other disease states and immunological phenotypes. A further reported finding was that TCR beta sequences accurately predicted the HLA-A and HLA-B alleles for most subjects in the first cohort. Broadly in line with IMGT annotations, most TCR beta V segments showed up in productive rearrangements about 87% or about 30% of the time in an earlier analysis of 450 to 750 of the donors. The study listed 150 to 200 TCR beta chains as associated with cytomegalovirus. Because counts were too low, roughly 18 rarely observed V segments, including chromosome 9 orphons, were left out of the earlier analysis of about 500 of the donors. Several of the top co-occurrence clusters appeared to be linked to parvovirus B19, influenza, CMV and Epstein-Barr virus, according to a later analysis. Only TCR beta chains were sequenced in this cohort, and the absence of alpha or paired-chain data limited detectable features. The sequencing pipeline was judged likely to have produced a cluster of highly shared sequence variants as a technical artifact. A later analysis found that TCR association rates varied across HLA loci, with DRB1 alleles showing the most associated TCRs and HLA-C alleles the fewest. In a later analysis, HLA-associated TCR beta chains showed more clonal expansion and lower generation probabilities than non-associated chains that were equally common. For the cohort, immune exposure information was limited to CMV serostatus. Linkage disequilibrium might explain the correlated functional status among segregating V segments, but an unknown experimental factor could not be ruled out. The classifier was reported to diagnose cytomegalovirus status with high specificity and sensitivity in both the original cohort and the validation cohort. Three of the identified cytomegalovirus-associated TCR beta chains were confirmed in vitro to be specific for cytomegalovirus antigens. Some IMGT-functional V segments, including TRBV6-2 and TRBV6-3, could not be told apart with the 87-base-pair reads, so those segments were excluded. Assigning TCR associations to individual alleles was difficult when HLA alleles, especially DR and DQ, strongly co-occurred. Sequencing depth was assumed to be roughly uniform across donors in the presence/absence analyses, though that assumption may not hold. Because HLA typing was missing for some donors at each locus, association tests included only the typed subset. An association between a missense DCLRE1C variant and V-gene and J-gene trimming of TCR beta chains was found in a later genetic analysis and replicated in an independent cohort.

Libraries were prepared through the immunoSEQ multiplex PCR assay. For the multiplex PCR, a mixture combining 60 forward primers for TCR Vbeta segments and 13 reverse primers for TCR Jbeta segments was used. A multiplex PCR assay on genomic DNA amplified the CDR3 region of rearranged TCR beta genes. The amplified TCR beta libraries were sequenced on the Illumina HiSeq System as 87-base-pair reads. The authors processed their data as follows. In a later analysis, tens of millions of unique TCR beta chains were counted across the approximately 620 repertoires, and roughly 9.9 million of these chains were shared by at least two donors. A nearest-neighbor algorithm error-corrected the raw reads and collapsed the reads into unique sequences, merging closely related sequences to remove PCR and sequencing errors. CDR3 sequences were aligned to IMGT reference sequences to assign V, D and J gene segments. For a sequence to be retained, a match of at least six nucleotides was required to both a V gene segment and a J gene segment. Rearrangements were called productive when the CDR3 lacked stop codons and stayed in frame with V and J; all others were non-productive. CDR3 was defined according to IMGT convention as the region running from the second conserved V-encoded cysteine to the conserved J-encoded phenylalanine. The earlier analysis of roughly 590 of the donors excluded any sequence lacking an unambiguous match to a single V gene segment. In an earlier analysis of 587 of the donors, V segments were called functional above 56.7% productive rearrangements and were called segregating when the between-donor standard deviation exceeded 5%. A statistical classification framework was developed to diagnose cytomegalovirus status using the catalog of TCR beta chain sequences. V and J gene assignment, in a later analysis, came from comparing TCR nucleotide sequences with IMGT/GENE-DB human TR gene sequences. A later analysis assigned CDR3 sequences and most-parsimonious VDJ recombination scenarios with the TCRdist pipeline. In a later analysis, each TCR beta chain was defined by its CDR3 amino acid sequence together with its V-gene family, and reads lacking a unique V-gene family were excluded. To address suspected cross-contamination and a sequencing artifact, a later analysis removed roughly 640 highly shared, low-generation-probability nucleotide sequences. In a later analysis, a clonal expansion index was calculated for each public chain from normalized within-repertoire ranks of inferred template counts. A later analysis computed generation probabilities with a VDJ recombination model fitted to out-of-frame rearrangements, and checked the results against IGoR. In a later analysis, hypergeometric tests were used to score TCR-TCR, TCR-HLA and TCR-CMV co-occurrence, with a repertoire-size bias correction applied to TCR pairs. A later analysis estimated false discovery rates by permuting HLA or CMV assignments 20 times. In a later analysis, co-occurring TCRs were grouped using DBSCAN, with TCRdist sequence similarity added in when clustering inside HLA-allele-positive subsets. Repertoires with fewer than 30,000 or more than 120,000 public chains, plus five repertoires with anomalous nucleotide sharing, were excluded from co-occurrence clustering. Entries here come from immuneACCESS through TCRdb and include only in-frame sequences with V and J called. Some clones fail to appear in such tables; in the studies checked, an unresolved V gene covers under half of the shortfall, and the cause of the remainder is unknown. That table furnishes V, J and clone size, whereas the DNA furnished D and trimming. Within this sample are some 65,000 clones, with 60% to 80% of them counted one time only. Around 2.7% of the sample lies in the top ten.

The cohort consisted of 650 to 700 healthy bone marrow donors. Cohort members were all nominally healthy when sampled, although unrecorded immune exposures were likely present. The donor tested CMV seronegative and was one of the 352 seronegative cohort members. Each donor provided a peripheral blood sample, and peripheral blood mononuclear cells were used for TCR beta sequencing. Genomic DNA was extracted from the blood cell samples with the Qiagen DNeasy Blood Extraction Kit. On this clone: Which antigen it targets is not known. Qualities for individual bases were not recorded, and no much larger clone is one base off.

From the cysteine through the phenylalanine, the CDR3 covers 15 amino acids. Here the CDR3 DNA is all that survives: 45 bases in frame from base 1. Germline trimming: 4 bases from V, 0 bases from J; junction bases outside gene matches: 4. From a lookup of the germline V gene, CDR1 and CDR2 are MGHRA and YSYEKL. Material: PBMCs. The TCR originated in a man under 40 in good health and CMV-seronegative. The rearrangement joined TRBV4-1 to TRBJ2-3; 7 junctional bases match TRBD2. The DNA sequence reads TGCGCCAGCAGCCCGCGGGAGCGAAGCACAGATACGCAGTATTTT. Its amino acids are CASSPRERSTDTQYF.